The T cell receptor beta chain described here comes from a study of graft-versus-host responses after intestinal transplantation. Study background: Recipients were given multivisceral, liver-intestinal, or isolated intestinal transplants. All of the recipients had induction that used anti-thymocyte globulin, then tacrolimus and steroids for about 3 years. Overall study results and limits: GvH clones surfaced in recipient marrow, some emerging earlier in ileum or blood. Clonal ratios of graft-versus-host to host-versus-graft in allografts were high for patients exhibiting graft-donor T cell macrochimerism.

Profiled with immunoSEQ multiplex PCR; TCRdb holds only in-frame clones, not every one. The data contain about 99,000 clones, 90% to 95% of them singletons. The germline V gene has CDR1 MNHEY and CDR2 SVGAGI. This CDR3 comprises 11 residues. V dropped 4 bases and J dropped 6 bases, with 3 bases sitting between them. Note on this clone: Its cognate antigen is unknown.

The chain combines TRBV6-5 with TRBJ2-2; D is ambiguous. The input for sequencing was unstimulated CD8+ T cells sorted from spleen or lymph node cells, taken before intestinal transplant. This receptor was identified in a human donor who received an intestinal transplant. The CDR3 DNA follows: TGTGCCAGCAGTTTCCCCGGGGAGCTGTTTTTT. Translated, it gives CASSFPGELFF.